This T cell receptor beta chain is drawn from a study of T cells in Graves' hyperthyroidism and ophthalmopathy. At the level of the study: The authors collected peripheral blood at initial diagnosis, before any treatment.

Remarks on this clonotype: Antigen: not known.

Study-level points and caveats: Most thyroid clonotypes that were expanded above 0.001 also turned up in blood.

TCR beta CDR3 region amplification was performed from RNA transcripts. The TCR CDR3 first-round RT-PCR relied on the HTBI primer set. TCRdb fed the multiplex PCR reads into MiXCR, producing one record per CDR3 protein. The table lists 270,000 or so distinct CDR3 sequences, nearly 15% of them singletons. CDR1 is DFQATT and CDR2 is SNEGSKA in the germline V gene (reference sequence). The CDR3 runs 17 residues. The rearrangement uses TRBV20-1 and TRBJ1-2; D possibly corresponds to TRBD1 (6 bases). Sequencing input: blood. The receptor was derived from a woman aged 50 to 60 with Graves' hyperthyroidism that later progressed to Graves' ophthalmopathy. The CDR3 bases are TGCAGCTGCAAGTCGGGGGCTTACAATATTCCCAAATATGGCTACACCTTC. Translation: CSCKSGAYNIPKYGYTF.